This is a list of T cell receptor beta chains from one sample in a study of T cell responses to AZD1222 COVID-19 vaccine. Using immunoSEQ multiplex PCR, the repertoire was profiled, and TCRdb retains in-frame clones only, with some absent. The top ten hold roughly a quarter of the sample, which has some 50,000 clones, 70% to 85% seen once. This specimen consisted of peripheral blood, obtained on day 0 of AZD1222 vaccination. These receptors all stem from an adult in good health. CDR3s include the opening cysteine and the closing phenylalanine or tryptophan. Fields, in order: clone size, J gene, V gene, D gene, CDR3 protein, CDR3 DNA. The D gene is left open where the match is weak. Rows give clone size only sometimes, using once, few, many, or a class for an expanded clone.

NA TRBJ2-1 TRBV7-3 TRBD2 CASSPSGTSGEQFF TGTGCCAGCAGCCCATCCGGGACTAGCGGTGAGCAGTTCTTC
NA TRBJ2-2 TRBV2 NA CASSQQVNTGELFF TGTGCCAGCAGTCAACAGGTGAACACCGGGGAGCTGTTTTTT
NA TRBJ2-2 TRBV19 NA CASSILGYGELFF TGTGCCAGTAGTATATTGGGGTACGGGGAGCTGTTTTTT
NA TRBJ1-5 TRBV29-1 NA CSVVEGNQPQHF TGCAGCGTTGTCGAGGGCAATCAGCCCCAGCATTTT
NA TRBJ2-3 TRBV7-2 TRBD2 CASSSLAGETTQYF TGTGCCAGCAGCTCATTAGCGGGAGAAACAACGCAGTATTTT
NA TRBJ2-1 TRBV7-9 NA CASSHLGSRGNEQFF TGTGCCAGCAGCCACCTGGGATCCCGGGGGAATGAGCAGTTCTTC
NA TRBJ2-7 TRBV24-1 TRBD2 CATSDTGGSSYEQYF TGTGCCACCAGTGATACGGGCGGGAGCTCCTACGAGCAGTACTTC
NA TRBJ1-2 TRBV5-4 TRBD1 CASSLGWDRSDGYTF TGTGCCAGCAGCTTGGGCTGGGACAGATCTGACGGCTACACCTTC
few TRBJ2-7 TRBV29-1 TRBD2 CSVGGRTSSYEQYF TGCAGCGTTGGAGGCAGGACTAGCTCCTACGAGCAGTACTTC
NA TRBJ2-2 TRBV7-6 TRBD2 CASSWGGTSGSTGELFF TGTGCCAGCAGCTGGGGCGGGACTAGCGGGAGTACCGGGGAGCTGTTTTTT
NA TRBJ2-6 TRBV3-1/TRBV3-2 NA CASSYTRTSGANVLTF TGTGCCAGCAGTTACACTCGTACGTCTGGGGCCAACGTCCTGACTTTC
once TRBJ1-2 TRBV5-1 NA CASSLGQNYGYTF TGCGCCAGCAGCTTGGGACAGAACTATGGCTACACCTTC
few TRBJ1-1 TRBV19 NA CASQDRSLSEAFF TGTGCCAGCCAAGACAGATCTCTTTCTGAAGCTTTCTTT
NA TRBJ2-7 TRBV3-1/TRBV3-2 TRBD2 CASSQDPQREGYEQYF TGTGCCAGCAGCCAAGATCCCCAGCGGGAAGGCTACGAGCAGTACTTC